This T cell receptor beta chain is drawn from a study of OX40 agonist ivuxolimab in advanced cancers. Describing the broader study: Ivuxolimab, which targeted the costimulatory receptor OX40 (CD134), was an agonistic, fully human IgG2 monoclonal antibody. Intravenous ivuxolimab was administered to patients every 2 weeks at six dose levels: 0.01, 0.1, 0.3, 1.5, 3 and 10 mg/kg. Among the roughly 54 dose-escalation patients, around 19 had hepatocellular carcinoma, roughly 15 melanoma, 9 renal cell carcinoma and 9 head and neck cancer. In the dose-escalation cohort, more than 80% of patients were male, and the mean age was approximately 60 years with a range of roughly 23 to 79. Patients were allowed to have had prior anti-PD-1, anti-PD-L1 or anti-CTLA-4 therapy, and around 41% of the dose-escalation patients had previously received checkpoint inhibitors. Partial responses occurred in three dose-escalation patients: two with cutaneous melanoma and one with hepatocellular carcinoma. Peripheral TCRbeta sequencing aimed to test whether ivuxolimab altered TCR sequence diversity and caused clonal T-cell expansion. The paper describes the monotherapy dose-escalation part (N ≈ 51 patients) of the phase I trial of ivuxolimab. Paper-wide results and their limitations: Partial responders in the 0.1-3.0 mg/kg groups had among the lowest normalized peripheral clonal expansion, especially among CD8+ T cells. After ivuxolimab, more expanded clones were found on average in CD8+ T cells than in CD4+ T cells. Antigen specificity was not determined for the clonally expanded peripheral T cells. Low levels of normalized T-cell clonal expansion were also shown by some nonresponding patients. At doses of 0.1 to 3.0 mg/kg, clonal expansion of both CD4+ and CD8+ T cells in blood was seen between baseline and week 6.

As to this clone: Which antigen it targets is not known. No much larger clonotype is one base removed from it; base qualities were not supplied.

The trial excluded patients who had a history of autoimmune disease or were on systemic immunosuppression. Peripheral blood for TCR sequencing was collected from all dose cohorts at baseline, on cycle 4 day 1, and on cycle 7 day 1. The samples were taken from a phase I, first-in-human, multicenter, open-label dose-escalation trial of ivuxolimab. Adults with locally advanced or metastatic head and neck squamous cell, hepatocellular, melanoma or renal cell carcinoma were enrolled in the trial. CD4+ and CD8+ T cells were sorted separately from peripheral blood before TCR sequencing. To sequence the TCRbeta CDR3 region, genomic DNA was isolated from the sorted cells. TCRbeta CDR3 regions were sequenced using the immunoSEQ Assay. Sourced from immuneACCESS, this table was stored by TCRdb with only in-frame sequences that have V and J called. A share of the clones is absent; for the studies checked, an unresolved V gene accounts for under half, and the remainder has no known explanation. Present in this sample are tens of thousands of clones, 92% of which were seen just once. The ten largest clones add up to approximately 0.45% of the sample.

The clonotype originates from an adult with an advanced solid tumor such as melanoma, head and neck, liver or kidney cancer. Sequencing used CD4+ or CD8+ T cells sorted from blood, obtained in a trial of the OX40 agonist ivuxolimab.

This receptor carries the CDR3 CASSDYRGYTF. The DNA reads TGTGCCAGCAGTGACTACCGTGGCTACACCTTC. The sequence joins TRBV27 to TRBJ1-2; the D gene remains uncertain. CDR1 and CDR2 (MNHEY, SMNVEV) derive from the germline V gene (reference sequence). Taken from cysteine to phenylalanine, the CDR3 has 11 residues. The retained sequence is limited to the CDR3, 33 bases, with the frame set at the first base. The junction carries 8 bases between V and J, which are trimmed by 5 bases and 7 bases respectively.